The clone carrying this T cell receptor beta chain appeared a single time. This sample was taken from a study of blood T cell repertoires in COVID-19. Whole-study context: The United States, Italy and Spain were the sources of the acute and convalescent COVID-19 samples. PBMCs, B-cell-depleted T cells, or T cells were the source of the cDNA or gDNA that made up the material.

Per the study methods: Cell counts per sample came from amplifying reference gene primers. Sequencing was performed with immunoSEQ multiplex PCR; in TCRdb, only in-frame clones are kept and a portion is missing. D and trimming were read from the DNA, whereas the V and J calls and clone size are those reported in that table. Seen here are 180,000 or so clones, around 80% observed once, and the top ten hold approximately 7.2%. The CDR3 has 13 amino acids. With 5 bases clipped from V and 8 bases from J, the junction kept 6 bases outside the gene matches. V gene TRBV12-3 or TRBV12-4 combines with J gene TRBJ1-2, with 9 bases aligning to TRBD1. Source material: peripheral blood. This clonotype originated in a human donor with acute or convalescent COVID-19. The donor label of this sample is uncertain. The chain's CDR3 is CASSRDRVGGYTF. CDR3 nucleotides: TGTGCCAGCAGTAGGGACAGGGTAGGAGGCTACACCTTC.